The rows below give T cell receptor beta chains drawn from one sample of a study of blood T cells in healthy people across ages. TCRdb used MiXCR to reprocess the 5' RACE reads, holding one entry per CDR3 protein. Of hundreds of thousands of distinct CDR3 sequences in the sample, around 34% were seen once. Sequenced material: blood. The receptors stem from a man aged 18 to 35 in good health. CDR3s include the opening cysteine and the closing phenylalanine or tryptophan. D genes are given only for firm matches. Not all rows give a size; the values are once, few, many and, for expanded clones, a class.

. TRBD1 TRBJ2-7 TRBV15 TGTGCCACCAGCTTGGACAGGGGGCAATCCTACGAGCAGTACTTC CATSLDRGQSYEQYF
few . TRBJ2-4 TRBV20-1 TGCAGTGCCTTGGGCGGAGACAGGCCCCAGTACTTC CSALGGDRPQYF
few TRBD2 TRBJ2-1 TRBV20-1 TGCAGTGCTAGTCGGACTAGCGGGGCCAATGAGCAGTTCTTC CSASRTSGANEQFF
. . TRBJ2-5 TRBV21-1 TGTGCCAGCAGCAAAGTACCCCAGGGGCCTCAAGAGACCCAGTACTTC CASSKVPQGPQETQYF
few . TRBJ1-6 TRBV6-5 TGTGCCAGCAGTAGGGAGGGAGGGGGTTCACCCCTCCACTTT CASSREGGGSPLHF
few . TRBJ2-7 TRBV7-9 TGTGCCAGCAGCTTAAACGGCGAGCAGTACTTC CASSLNGEQYF
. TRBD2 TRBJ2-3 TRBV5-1 TGCGCCAGCGCCCAAAAAAGCGGGGTCACAGATACGCAGTATTTT CASAQKSGVTDTQYF
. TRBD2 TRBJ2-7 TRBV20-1 TGCAGCCGACTAGCGGGGGGGTCACGTGGCGATGAGCAGTACTTC CSRLAGGSRGDEQYF
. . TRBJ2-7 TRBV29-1 TGCAGCGTTGGGGGCCCGACAACAAAGTTAGGACCTTCCCAGTACTTC CSVGGPTTKLGPSQYF
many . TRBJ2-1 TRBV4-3 TGCGCCAGCAGCCAAGGATTTTGGGAGAGCTCCTACAATGAGCAGTTCTTC CASSQGFWESSYNEQFF